The clone carrying this T cell receptor (beta chain) was observed many times. Its antigen remains unknown. Trimming took off 7 bases at V and 4 bases at J, with 13 bases between the two ends. The CDR3 has 14 amino acids. The sample is drawn from a study of T-cell reconstitution after alpha-beta-depleted transplantation in children. Points from the study as a whole: Where alpha-beta T cells came from about two months after transplant was reportedly several hundred expanded graft clones. Most T-cell counts and diversity one year after the transplant came from T cells that were newly produced. In some patients, recipient T cells and intrathymic progenitors surviving conditioning explained high day-60 diversity.

The authors prepared the TCRbeta library with unique molecular identifiers. Via MiXCR, TCRdb re-called the PCR reads, giving one row per CDR3 protein. There are almost 500,000 distinct CDR3 sequences in the sample; 10% occur only once, and around 2% lies in the top ten. This sample comprised PBMCs, obtained before TCRalphabeta/CD19-depleted stem cell transplant. The TCR sequence derives from a child younger than 10 with inherited bone marrow failure, due to receive a stem cell transplant. The chain recombines TRBV12-3 or TRBV12-4 with TRBJ2-2; a weak D match, TRBD2 (5 bases). In DNA, the CDR3 is TGTGCCAGCATGGAGTGGCGGGTCACCGGGGAGCTGTTTTTT. This encodes CASMEWRVTGELFF.